This is a list of T cell receptor beta chains from one sample in a study of blood T cell repertoires in COVID-19. Assay used: immunoSEQ multiplex PCR; TCRdb lists only in-frame clones, some missing. The sample holds 150,000 to 200,000 clones, nearly 90% seen once. Sequenced: peripheral blood. The origin of the receptors is a man aged 18 to 30 who had recovered from COVID-19. Each CDR3 is given with its conserved first and last residue.

15 TRBJ2-1 TRBV19 CASLLTSGGYNEQFF
16 TRBJ1-2 TRBV5-4 CASSLAGGGPNYGYTF
14 TRBJ2-3 TRBV14 CASSRTQRTDTQYF
16 TRBJ2-2 TRBV23-1 CASIPPGRPPKGELFF
17 TRBJ2-1 TRBV6-2/TRBV6-3 CASSYSVAGGPGDEQFF
17 TRBJ1-4 TRBV4-1 CASSRHDWYATNEKLFF
14 TRBJ1-5 TRBV2 CASSEETDFKPQHF
17 TRBJ2-2 TRBV24-1 CATSTGAAGVGTGELFF
13 TRBJ1-1 TRBV12-3/TRBV12-4 CASRNIRQIRAFF
16 TRBJ2-7 TRBV6-2/TRBV6-3 CASSRLTSGSSYEQYF
14 TRBJ2-7 TRBV18 CASSPRLDSYEQYF
13 TRBJ1-2 TRBV18 CASSPGTYYGYTF
17 TRBJ1-6 TRBV5-1 CASSLGATVPYNSPLHF
16 TRBJ1-2 TRBV6-2/TRBV6-3 CASSDRTGRIFVGYTF
15 TRBJ2-5 TRBV11-2 CASSPRQGAMETQYF
16 TRBJ2-2 TRBV10-3 CAISEPGDALTGELFF
14 TRBJ1-1 TRBV2 CASSDQGRNTEAFF
13 TRBJ1-2 TRBV27 CASSWSANYGYTF
15 TRBJ1-6 TRBV7-6 CASSLEQGTFVNLHF
12 TRBJ2-1 TRBV12-3/TRBV12-4 CASTVDYNEQFF
14 TRBJ2-1 TRBV5-8 CASSWTGSYNEQFF
15 TRBJ2-2 TRBV19 CASSIGRQLTGELFF
18 TRBJ2-7 TRBV5-1 CASTSRTSGRLGPYEQYF